This T cell receptor (beta chain) is from a study of tumor and adjacent non-tumor tissue in lung cancer (dated by TCRdb to the late 2010s). For the study in its entirety: The cohort included eleven to twelve adenocarcinoma, a couple of squamous cell carcinoma and 1 small cell lung cancer patients. Among the 15 or so patients, ages ranged from about 30 to 80 years, approximately ten were men and 5 were women, and disease was TNM stage I to III. Sequencing produced 130 million or so productive TCRbeta reads in total, an average of about 4.17 million reads per sample. The study compared bulk TCRbeta repertoires between lung tumor tissue and matched distant non-tumor lung tissue from over twelve lung cancer patients. A few dozen paired specimens, one tumor and one normal lung sample per patient, were profiled by TCRbeta CDR3 sequencing.

Receptor amplification or capture employed multiplex PCR. TCRdb shows the sequencer as Illumina HiSeq 2500. TCRbeta libraries were constructed through three rounds of nested PCR with primers (Table S4) according to protocols modified from ARM-PCR. Before sequencing, PCR products of 200-500 bp were cut from the gel and purified using the QIAquick gel extraction kit. The paper's processing steps were these. Trimmomatic was used to clean the reads, FLASH was used to merge the reads into complete CDR3 sequences, and MiTCR was used to assign the reads to V(D)J germline segments. VDJtools was used to compute clonal diversity as the inverse Simpson's index. In-frame sequences without a premature stop codon were defined as productive reads. TCRdb handled the public reads itself, with Q25 trimming in fastp and clone calling in MiXCR, and kept productive beta chains. Identical CDR3 proteins give one entry, which carries the most common genes and DNA. TCRdb, not the authors, supplied the V and J calls. The sample table holds more than 75,000 distinct CDR3 sequences, of which nearly 70% were seen once. The ten biggest clones cover around 13% of the sample.

RNA was isolated from bulk unsorted tissue, and RNA quality was assessed with a NanoDrop ND-1000 and an Agilent 2100. Donors were newly diagnosed lung cancer patients admitted for thoracic surgery in China between August and November 2014, without prior chemotherapy. Anyone who had undergone radiotherapy or chemotherapy before, or who had another cancer at the same time, was left out of the study. Pieces of surgical tissue measuring about 1-2.1 cm3 were kept in RNAlater solution and held at -80 degrees C until needed. What the study reported, not specific to this receptor: Neither the sequencing platform nor unique molecular identifiers are mentioned in the methods. Significantly higher TCR diversity (inverse Simpson) was observed in tumor tissue than in normal lung tissue (around 450 vs 150, P = 0.0075, Mann-Whitney U test). In normal lung, the top 100 clones accounted for a significantly larger cumulative share of the repertoire than in tumor tissue. With only around 15 patients in the cohort, the authors noted that larger samples and more detailed clinical data are needed. Younger patients had significantly higher TCR diversity, and higher tumor TCR diversity was associated with shorter overall and disease-free survival. Peripheral blood was not sequenced, so blood TCRbeta repertoires were not examined in the lung cancer patients of the study.

As concerns this clonotype: Its antigen is currently not known. The germline gene is not matched at one end of the junction; a read error may be the cause.

What was sequenced was lung tumor tissue. The receptor was isolated from a woman aged 70-85 years with non-small cell lung cancer.

The CDR3 region: CAGSLYGSTDMQYF. At the DNA level, the sequence is TGTGCCGGCAGCTTATATGGGAGCACAGATATGCAGTATTTT. Recombination connected TRBV5-4 to TRBJ2-3; a weak D assignment points to TRBD2 (5 bases agree). The CDR3 has 14 amino acids, counting the end cysteine and phenylalanine. The retained sequence is limited to the CDR3, 42 bases, with the frame set at the first base. Reading the germline V gene (reference sequence) gives CDR1 SGHNT and CDR2 YYREEE.